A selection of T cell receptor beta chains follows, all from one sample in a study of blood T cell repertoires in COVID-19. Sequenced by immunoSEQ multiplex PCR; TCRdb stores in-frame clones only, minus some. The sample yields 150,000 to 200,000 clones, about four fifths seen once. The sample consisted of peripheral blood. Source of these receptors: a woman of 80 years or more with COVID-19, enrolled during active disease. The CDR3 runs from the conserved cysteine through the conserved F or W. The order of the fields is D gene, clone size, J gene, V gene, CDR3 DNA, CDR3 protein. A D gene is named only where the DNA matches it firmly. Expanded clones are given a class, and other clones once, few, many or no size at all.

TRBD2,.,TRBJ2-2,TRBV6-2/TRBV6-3,TGTGCCAGCAGCCCGGGAAAGCGGGGGGGGAACACCGGGGAGCTGTTTTTT,CASSPGKRGGNTGELFF
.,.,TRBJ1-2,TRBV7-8,TGTGCCAGCAGCTTGGGTCCTCGGGGTGGCTACACCTTC,CASSLGPRGGYTF
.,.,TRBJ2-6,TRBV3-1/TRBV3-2,TGTGCCAGCAGCATGGGCGGGTCTGGGGCCAACGTCCTGACTTTC,CASSMGGSGANVLTF
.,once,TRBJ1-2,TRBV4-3,TGCGCCAGCAGCCAAGCGACATCGGCCCTCCCCCGATATGGCTACACCTTC,CASSQATSALPRYGYTF
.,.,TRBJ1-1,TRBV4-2,TGTGCCAGCAGCCAAGAGTCGGGGTATGAAGCTTTCTTT,CASSQESGYEAFF
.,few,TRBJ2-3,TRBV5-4,TGTGCCAGCAGCTTCAGGGGCCCAGATACGCAGTATTTT,CASSFRGPDTQYF
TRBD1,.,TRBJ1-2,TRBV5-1,TGCGCCAGCAGCTTGGCCTCTGGGACAGGGTCCGGCTACACCTTC,CASSLASGTGSGYTF
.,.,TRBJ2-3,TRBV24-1,TGTGCCACCAGTGCTGCGGGAATGGGCACAGATACGCAGTATTTT,CATSAAGMGTDTQYF
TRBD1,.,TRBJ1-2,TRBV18,TGTGCCAGCTCACCAGGAGACAGGGGGTCGTATGGCTACACCTTC,CASSPGDRGSYGYTF
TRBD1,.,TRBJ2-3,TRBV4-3,TGCGCCAGCAGCCAAAACGGACAGGGGGTGCTTTTATCCACAGATACGCAGTATTTT,CASSQNGQGVLLSTDTQYF
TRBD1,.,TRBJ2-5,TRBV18,TGTGCCAGCTCACCCGGACAGGTTCAAGGGACCCAGTACTTC,CASSPGQVQGTQYF
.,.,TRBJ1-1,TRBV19,TGTGCCAGTAGAAGGGATTCGACAGCTTTGAACACTGAAGCTTTCTTT,CASRRDSTALNTEAFF
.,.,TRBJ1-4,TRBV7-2,TGTGCCAGCAGCTTTTTTAGCGGGGGCCGGGGAGAAAAACTGTTTTTT,CASSFFSGGRGEKLFF
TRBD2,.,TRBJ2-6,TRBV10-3,TGTGCCATCAGTGATAGCGGGCGAAGTAATTCTGGGGCCAACGTCCTGACTTTC,CAISDSGRSNSGANVLTF
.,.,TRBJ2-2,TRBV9,TGTGCCAGCAGCGCTATACAGGGACCCGGGGAGCTGTTTTTT,CASSAIQGPGELFF
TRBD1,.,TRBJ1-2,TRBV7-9,TGTGCCAGCAGCTTAGTCTTCAAGGACAGGGGATATGGCTACACCTTC,CASSLVFKDRGYGYTF
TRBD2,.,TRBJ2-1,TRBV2,TGTGCCAGCAGTGAATGGTGGCTAGCGGGGGAGTTCTTC,CASSEWWLAGEFF
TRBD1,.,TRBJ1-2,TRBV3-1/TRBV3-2,TGTGCCAGCAGCCAAGATGGACAGGTCTATGGCTACACCTTC,CASSQDGQVYGYTF
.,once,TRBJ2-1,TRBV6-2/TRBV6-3,TGTGCCAGCAGTTACGGGAAGTGGTCTAGCAGTGGCAATGAGCAGTTCTTC,CASSYGKWSSSGNEQFF
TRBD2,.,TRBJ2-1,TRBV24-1,TGTGCCACCAGTGACCCCGGGGGGGATTCCTACAATGAGCAGTTCTTC,CATSDPGGDSYNEQFF
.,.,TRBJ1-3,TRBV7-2,TGTGCCAGCAGCCAGGTTACTCCTGGAAACACCATATATTTT,CASSQVTPGNTIYF
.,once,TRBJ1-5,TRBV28,TGTGCCAGCAGTCCTTACAATCAGCCCCAGCATTTT,CASSPYNQPQHF
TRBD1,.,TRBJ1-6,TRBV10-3,TGTGCCATCAGTGAGGACAGGGGGCTCTATTCACCCCTCCACTTT,CAISEDRGLYSPLHF
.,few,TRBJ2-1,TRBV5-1,.,CASSLAVAGGTEPFF
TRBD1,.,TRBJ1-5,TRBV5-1,TGCGCCAGCAGCCCAGGGGGTTCAGAGCAGCCCCAGCATTTT,CASSPGGSEQPQHF
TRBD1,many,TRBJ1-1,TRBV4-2,TGTGCCAGCAGCCAGGTTGGGACAGCCGAAGCTTTCTTT,CASSQVGTAEAFF
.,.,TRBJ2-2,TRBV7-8,TGTGCCAGCAGCCCTAATCGATCCGGCGGGGAGCTGTTTTTT,CASSPNRSGGELFF
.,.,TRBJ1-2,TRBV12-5,TGTGCTAGTGGTTTGGGGCAGGATGCTAACTATGGCTACACCTTC,CASGLGQDANYGYTF
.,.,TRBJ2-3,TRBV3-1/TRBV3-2,TGTGCCAGCAGCCTGGGTTGGCTCTCAGGGGTACCTAGCACAGATACGCAGTATTTT,CASSLGWLSGVPSTDTQYF
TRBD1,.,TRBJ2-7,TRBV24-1,TGTGCCACCAGTGACCCTTACAGGGGGGCCTACGAGCAGTACTTC,CATSDPYRGAYEQYF
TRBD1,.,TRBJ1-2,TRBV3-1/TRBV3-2,TGTGCCAGCAGCCACAGAGGACAGGGGACCTATGGCTACACCTTC,CASSHRGQGTYGYTF
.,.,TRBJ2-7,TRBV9,TGTGCCAGCAGCGTAGACGCAGGGCGTGAGCAGTACTTC,CASSVDAGREQYF
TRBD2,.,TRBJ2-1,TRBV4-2,TGTGCCAGCAGCCAATACTCTGGGACTAGCGGGATCCTACCGAGCTCCTACAATGAGCAGTTCTTC,CASSQYSGTSGILPSSYNEQFF
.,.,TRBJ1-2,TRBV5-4,TGTGCCAGCAGCCAGGGAATTTTGGAAGGCTACACCTTC,CASSQGILEGYTF
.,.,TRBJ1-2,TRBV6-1,TGTGCCAGCAGTGAGATACTAGGCAGGAACAACTATGGCTACACCTTC,CASSEILGRNNYGYTF
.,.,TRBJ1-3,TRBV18,TGTGCCAGCTCACCCGTCTTGGTCCGCGGTGACTCTGGAAACACCATATATTTT,CASSPVLVRGDSGNTIYF
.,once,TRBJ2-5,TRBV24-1,TGTGCCACCAGTGATTTCAGGGTCGGGGAGACCCAGTACTTC,CATSDFRVGETQYF
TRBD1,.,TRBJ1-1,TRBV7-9,TGTGCCAGCAGTAGGGACAGGGGGGAAGCTTTCTTT,CASSRDRGEAFF
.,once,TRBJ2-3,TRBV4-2,TGTGCCAGCAGCCAAGTTCCTAAGGATACGCAGTATTTT,CASSQVPKDTQYF
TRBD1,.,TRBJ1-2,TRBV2,TGTGCCAGCAGTACGGGTAGGGGGCAGGGCTATGGCTACACCTTC,CASSTGRGQGYGYTF
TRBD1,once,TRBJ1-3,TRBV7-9,TGTGCCAGCAGCCACCGGGACAGGGGGCAAACCCCCGGAAACACCATATATTTT,CASSHRDRGQTPGNTIYF
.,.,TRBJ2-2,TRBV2,TGTGCCAGCAGTGACAGGGGTGAACTGAGCACCGGGGAGCTGTTTTTT,CASSDRGELSTGELFF
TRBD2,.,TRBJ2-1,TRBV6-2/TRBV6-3,TGTGCCAGCAGTTACCAAAGCGGGAGGGCCGTCAATGAGCAGTTCTTC,CASSYQSGRAVNEQFF
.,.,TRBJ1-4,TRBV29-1,TGCAGCGCCCGGCGGGGGATTAATGAAAAACTGTTTTTT,CSARRGINEKLFF
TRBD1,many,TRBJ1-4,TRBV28,TGTGCCAGCAGGAGACAGGGGGCGGTTGAAAAACTGTTTTTT,CASRRQGAVEKLFF